This TCR beta chain was found in a study of blood T cells in healthy people across ages. Through a sample-barcoded 5' primer and a J-beta primer mix, a second PCR was run for roughly 7 to 12 cycles. TCRdb reanalysed the 5' RACE reads using MiXCR and keeps one entry per CDR3 protein. This table has roughly 800,000 distinct CDR3 sequences, roughly 64% appearing once. The TCR comes from a man aged 25-45 years in good health. Sequenced material: blood.

The CDR3 region is CSARDRGGSYEQYF. CDR3 sequence (DNA): TGCAGTGCTAGAGATAGGGGGGGGAGTTACGAGCAGTACTTC. V gene TRBV20-1 combines with J gene TRBJ2-4, with a weak D call TRBD2 (7 bases). The J call may be faulty, since TRBJ2-7 better matches the DNA end. The length of the CDR3 is 14 residues. The germline gives CDR1 DFQATT, CDR2 SNEGSKA (reference sequence).